This T cell receptor beta chain was sequenced during a study of cytomegalovirus exposure and HLA in healthy donors. Study findings and constraints: In a later analysis, a missense DCLRE1C variant was linked to TCR beta V- and J-gene trimming. From TCR beta sequences, most subjects' HLA-A and HLA-B alleles were reportedly predicted accurately.

As for this clone: Its antigen is still unknown.

Both 60 Vbeta primers and 13 Jbeta primers went into the PCR. The assay was immunoSEQ multiplex PCR, and TCRdb's table has in-frame clones only and misses some. The table shows 150,000 to 200,000 clones, with roughly three quarters occurring only once. The CDR3 sequence is 14 residues long. Trimming pared 3 bases from V and 1 base from J, leaving 9 bases between. Germline loops: CDR1 LGHNA, CDR2 YNFKEQ. The sample consisted of PBMCs. This clonotype was sampled from a man aged 18 to 30 in good health and CMV-seropositive. This chain uses TRBV4-2 with TRBJ1-2; TRBD1 is a possible D gene (6 bases). The CDR3 region is CASSHRTDNYGYTF. The CDR3 DNA sequence: TGTGCCAGCAGCCACCGGACAGATAACTATGGCTACACCTTC.